The 26 T cell receptor beta chains listed next were all sequenced from one sample in a study of cytomegalovirus exposure and HLA in healthy donors. The PCR employed 60 Vbeta primers together with 13 Jbeta primers. This table comes from immunoSEQ multiplex PCR, and its TCRdb copy is limited to in-frame clones, with some not included. Of around 200,000 clones listed, roughly 78% are singletons. Material: PBMCs. The receptor source for this set is a boy between 5 and 17 years old in good health and CMV-seronegative.

The rearrangement links TRBV29-1 to TRBJ2-1, with 10 bases matching TRBD2. Per the germline V gene, CDR1 is SQVTM and CDR2 is ANQGSEA. J gave up 8 bases and V 6 bases, and 10 bases lay outside the gene matches. This CDR3 contains 14 residues. The CDR3 here is CSVISGRPRDEQFF. CDR3 nucleotide sequence: TGCAGCGTCATTAGCGGGAGGCCCCGGGATGAGCAGTTCTTC.

The chain carries TRBV5-1 and TRBJ2-3; the D gene is possibly TRBD1 (5 bases). The CDR3 runs to 14 residues. V was pared by 0 bases and J by 4 bases, with 9 bases between. Germline CDR1 reads SGHRS; CDR2 reads YFSETQ. Written as DNA, the CDR3 is TGCGCCAGCAGCTTGGCCCTAGGGGCAGATACGCAGTATTTT. Translation gives CASSLALGADTQYF.

The V call is TRBV5-6, the J call TRBJ2-3, with TRBD2 identical over 10 bases. The CDR3 runs 15 residues. Germline assignment: CDR1 SGHDT and CDR2 YYEEEE. V was pared by 0 bases and J by 4 bases, with 2 bases of the junction left unmatched. CDR3: CASSLALAGSDTQYF. The DNA for the CDR3 is TGTGCCAGCAGCTTGGCACTAGCGGGGTCAGATACGCAGTATTTT.

The chain joins TRBV9 to TRBJ2-7, with a weak D call TRBD2 (6 bases). CDR3 length: 14 amino acids. Trimming left V 3 bases short and J 2 bases short, with 12 bases between. Germline CDR1 and CDR2: SGDLS and YYNGEE. Here the CDR3 reads CASSDGPGAYEQYF. Here the CDR3 DNA reads TGTGCCAGCAGCGATGGCCCGGGGGCCTACGAGCAGTACTTC.

The chain combines TRBV5-1 with TRBJ1-1; D might be TRBD1 (6 bases). Trimming shortened V by 2 bases and J by 11 bases, and 13 bases separated the two germline ends. Germline V gives CDR1 SGHRS, CDR2 YFSETQ. The CDR3 contains 12 residues. The CDR3 region has the DNA TGCGCCAGCAGCTTAGGGGGGGACCGCGCTTTCTTT. Protein sequence: CASSLGGDRAFF.

A remark on this clone: At one of its ends the junction is not consistent with the germline gene, which may arise from a read error. V and J are TRBV7-9 and TRBJ1-2, with TRBD1 matching 7 bases. Germline CDR1 reads SEHNR; CDR2 reads FQNEAQ (reference sequence). This CDR3 has 16 amino acids. The CDR3 DNA sequence: TGTTCCAGCAGCTCCATAGGGGGCCCGGATGGCGGGGGCTACACCTTC. This codes for CSSSSIGGPDGGGYTF.

This clone was recorded a few times. The chain recombines TRBV5-8 with TRBJ2-7; a weak D match, TRBD2 (6 bases). Trimming stripped 2 bases from V and 2 bases from J, with 14 bases between. Germline assignment: CDR1 SGHTS and CDR2 YDEGEE. The CDR3 runs to 15 residues. CDR3 residues: CASSFFVPGAYEQYF. Written as DNA, the CDR3 is TGTGCCAGCAGCTTCTTTGTTCCGGGGGCCTACGAGCAGTACTTC. The complete variable domain, with remaining parts taken from reference TRBV5-8 and TRBJ2-7, reads EAGVTQSPTHLIKTRGQQATLRCSPISGHTSVYWYQQALGLGLQFLLWYDEGEERNRGNFPPRFSGRQFPNYSSELNVNALELEDSALYLCASSFFVPGAYEQYFGPGTRLTVT.

The chain joins TRBV7-2 to TRBJ2-3; D is ambiguous. The CDR3 runs 12 residues. The germline gives CDR1 SGHTA, CDR2 FQGNSA. V gave up 2 bases and J gave up 2 bases, with 2 bases separating them. CDR3 DNA sequence: TGTGCCAGCAGCTTACTCACAGATACGCAGTATTTT. Encoded protein: CASSLLTDTQYF.

The chain employs TRBV5-4 and TRBJ2-7; maybe TRBD1 (6 bases). The CDR3 is 15 residues long. Between the trimmed V and J ends, which lost 3 bases and 3 bases, there was a span of 16 bases. CDR1 is SGHNT, CDR2 YYREEE, per germline (reference sequence). CDR3 DNA: TGTGCCAGCAGCTCAGAACGGACAGTAATCTACGAGCAGTACTTC. Translating it yields CASSSERTVIYEQYF.

The V and J genes are TRBV7-9 and TRBJ2-5; D might be TRBD2 (5 bases). Germline CDR1 reads SEHNR; CDR2 reads FQNEAQ (reference sequence). Trimming took off 3 bases at V and 0 bases at J, with 11 bases between the two ends. The CDR3 covers 15 residues. The CDR3 coding sequence is TGTGCCAGCAGCTTGTTTTTGAGGGACCAAGAGACCCAGTACTTC. The encoded protein is CASSLFLRDQETQYF.

Regarding this clone: A junction boundary mismatches the germline segment, possibly from a read error. The chain employs TRBV9 and TRBJ2-5, with TRBD2 matching 8 bases. The CDR3 runs 17 residues. Per germline, CDR1 SGDLS and CDR2 YYNGEE. In DNA, the CDR3 is TGTGCCAGCAGCGTAGATCCCCGGGAGGGCCATGAAGAGACCCGGTACTTC. Translating it yields CASSVDPREGHEETRYF.

The chain is built from TRBV11-3 and TRBJ1-1; no reliable D call. Trimming shortened V by 0 bases and J by 8 bases, and 7 bases separated the two germline ends. The germline V gene has CDR1 SGHNT and CDR2 YENEEA. The CDR3 is 12 residues long. CDR3: CASSLDNREAFF. DNA of the CDR3: TGTGCCAGCAGCTTAGATAACAGAGAAGCTTTCTTT.

The chain employs TRBV19 and TRBJ2-2, with 7 bases identical to TRBD2. Germline CDR1 is LNHDA and CDR2 is SQIVND (reference sequence). Unmatched junction bases numbered 0, after V lost 4 bases and J lost 4 bases. The length of the CDR3 is 13 residues. The CDR3 DNA reads TGTGCCAGTAGTAGCGGGAGCACCGGGGAGCTGTTTTTT. Amino acid sequence: CASSSGSTGELFF.

The rearrangement joins TRBV30 to TRBJ1-1; perhaps TRBD1 as D (5 bases). CDR3 length: 11 residues. V gave up 0 bases and J gave up 7 bases, with 6 bases separating them. Germline loops: CDR1 GTSNPN, CDR2 SVGIG (reference sequence). The DNA for the CDR3 is TGTGCCTGGAGTGTCGGGGGTGAAGCTTTCTTT. Amino acid sequence: CAWSVGGEAFF.

The V gene is TRBV13, the J gene TRBJ2-1, with 9 bases fitting TRBD2. Losses at the gene ends were 0 bases for V and 3 bases for J; bases not matched to a gene: 3. The germline V gene encodes CDR1 PRHDT and CDR2 FYEKMQ (reference sequence). The CDR3 is made up of 16 amino acids. CDR3 loop: CASSLGGGRVYNEQFF. DNA for the CDR3: TGTGCCAGCAGCTTAGGGGGCGGGAGGGTCTACAATGAGCAGTTCTTC.

A single count supports this clone. The J gene is TRBJ2-1, the V gene TRBV4-2; 9 bases are a match to TRBD2. The CDR3 is made up of 18 amino acids. CDR1 and CDR2 from the germline V gene are LGHNA and YNFKEQ. With V trimmed by 0 bases and J by 7 bases, 13 bases remained unmatched. CDR3 protein: CASSQDHPSGGWLNEQFF. The CDR3 bases are TGTGCCAGCAGCCAAGATCACCCCAGCGGGGGGTGGTTGAATGAGCAGTTCTTC.

V is TRBV7-9 and J is TRBJ2-7, with 12 nucleotides matching TRBD2. CDR3 length: 15 residues. Germline loops: CDR1 SEHNR, CDR2 FQNEAQ (reference sequence). Unmatched junction bases numbered 6, after V lost 6 bases and J lost 3 bases. As DNA, the CDR3 is TGTGCCAGCAGGCGGACTAGCGGGACACACTACGAGCAGTACTTC. Translated, it gives CASRRTSGTHYEQYF.

J is TRBJ2-2 and V is TRBV25-1, with a weak D call TRBD2 (6 bases). The CDR3 totals 16 residues. The germline gives CDR1 MGHDK, CDR2 SYGVNS. V was shortened by 6 bases and J by 5 bases, with 19 bases between the two germline ends. Here the CDR3 reads CASRDSVSGVTGELFF. In DNA form, the CDR3 reads TGTGCCAGCAGGGACTCGGTTTCGGGGGTAACCGGGGAGCTGTTTTTT.

The chain employs TRBV6-5 and TRBJ1-6; TRBD1 agrees at 8 bases. The V gene end was trimmed by 5 bases and the J gene end by 9 bases; junction bases not matched to a gene: 6. The germline gives CDR1 MNHEY, CDR2 SVGAGI. The CDR3 totals 14 residues. CDR3 nucleotides: TGTGCCAGCAGTATACAGGGGGTGGGTTCACCCCTCCACTTT. Translating gives CASSIQGVGSPLHF.

V gene TRBV6-6 combines with J gene TRBJ1-5; D is ambiguous. Trimming took 6 bases from V and 7 from J, leaving 13 bases between them. The V gene's germline CDR1 is MNHNY and CDR2 SVGAGI (reference sequence). The CDR3 contains 13 residues. The CDR3 bases are TGTGCCAGCAGCTATTTACTAGACCAGCCCCAGCATTTT. Translated: CASSYLLDQPQHF.

The rearrangement uses TRBV5-4 and TRBJ2-3, with D tentatively TRBD2 (6 bases). Per the germline V gene, CDR1 is SGHNT and CDR2 is YYREEE (reference sequence). The CDR3 has 14 amino acids. V lost 4 bases and J 0 bases, leaving 9 bases between the germline ends. The CDR3 reads CASSNSGSTDTQYF. CDR3 bases: TGTGCCAGCAGCAATAGCGGTAGCACAGATACGCAGTATTTT.

This clone appeared a few times. V usage is TRBV6-5 and J usage is TRBJ2-7, with TRBD2 as a possible D gene (5 bases). The CDR3 is 14 amino acids. V was shortened by 6 bases and J by 0 bases, with 12 bases between the two germline ends. Per the germline V gene, CDR1 is MNHEY and CDR2 is SVGAGI. This CDR3 reads CASSRTASSYEQYF. The DNA of the CDR3 is TGTGCCAGCAGCAGGACTGCTAGCTCCTACGAGCAGTACTTC.

This chain connects TRBV30 to TRBJ1-6; TRBD1 might be the D (5 bases). Trimming cost V 4 bases and J 4 bases, with 17 bases left between them. This CDR3 has 16 amino acids. The V gene's germline CDR1 is GTSNPN and CDR2 SVGIG (reference sequence). CDR3 nucleotide sequence: TGTGCCTGGACCCAGCGGAGGGACTTATATAATTCACCCCTCCACTTT. It yields the protein CAWTQRRDLYNSPLHF.

In DNA form, the CDR3 reads TGTGCCAGCAGCCCCCGGGGTAGCGGGAGGCCGACAGATACGCAGTATTTT. It is translated as CASSPRGSGRPTDTQYF. The rearrangement uses TRBV4-2 and TRBJ2-3; TRBD2 matches 10 bases. The ends lost 4 bases at V and 3 bases at J; junction bases unmatched: 10. The V gene's germline CDR1 is LGHNA and CDR2 YNFKEQ. The CDR3 covers 17 residues.

The gene calls are TRBV11-3 and TRBJ2-7; TRBD1 agrees at 7 bases. Trimming took 1 base from V and 3 from J; bases not matched to a gene: 6. The CDR3 contains 15 residues. The germline V gene has CDR1 SGHNT and CDR2 YENEEA. In DNA, the CDR3 is TGTGCCAGCAGCTTAGGGGTCGACAGGGACTACGAGCAGTACTTC. Translation: CASSLGVDRDYEQYF.

The chain joins TRBV5-1 to TRBJ2-5; D uncertain. CDR1 is SGHRS and CDR2 is YFSETQ in the germline V gene. The CDR3 has 12 residues. V lost 1 base to trimming and J lost 3 bases, with 4 bases between them. The CDR3 nucleotides read TGCGCCAGCAGCTTGTTCGAAGAGACCCAGTACTTC. Protein product: CASSLFEETQYF.